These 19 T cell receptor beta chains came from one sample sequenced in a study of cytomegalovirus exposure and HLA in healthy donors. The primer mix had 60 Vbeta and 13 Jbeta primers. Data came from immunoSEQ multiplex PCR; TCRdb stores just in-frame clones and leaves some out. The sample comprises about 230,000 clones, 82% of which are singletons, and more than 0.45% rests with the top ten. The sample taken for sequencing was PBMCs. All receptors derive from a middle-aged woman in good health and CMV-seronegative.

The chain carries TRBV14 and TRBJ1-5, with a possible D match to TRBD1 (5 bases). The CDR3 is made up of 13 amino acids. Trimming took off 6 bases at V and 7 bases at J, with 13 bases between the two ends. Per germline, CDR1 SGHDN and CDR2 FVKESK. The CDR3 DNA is TGTGCCAGCAGTCCACGCGGGGGACAGCCCCAGCATTTT. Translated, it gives CASSPRGGQPQHF.

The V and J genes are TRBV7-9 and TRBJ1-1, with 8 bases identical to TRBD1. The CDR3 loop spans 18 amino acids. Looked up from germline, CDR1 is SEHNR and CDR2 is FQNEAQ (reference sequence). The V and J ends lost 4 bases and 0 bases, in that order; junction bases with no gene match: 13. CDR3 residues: CASSYYRGAVFLNTEAFF. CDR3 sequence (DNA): TGTGCCAGCAGCTACTACAGGGGGGCGGTGTTTCTGAACACTGAAGCTTTCTTT.

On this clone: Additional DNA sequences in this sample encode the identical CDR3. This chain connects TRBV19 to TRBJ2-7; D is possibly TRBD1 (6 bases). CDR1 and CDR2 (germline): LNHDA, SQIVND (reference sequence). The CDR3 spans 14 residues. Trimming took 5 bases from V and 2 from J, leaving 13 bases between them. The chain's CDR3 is CASSRQTGPYEQYF. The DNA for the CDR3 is TGTGCCAGTAGTCGTCAGACAGGTCCCTACGAGCAGTACTTC.

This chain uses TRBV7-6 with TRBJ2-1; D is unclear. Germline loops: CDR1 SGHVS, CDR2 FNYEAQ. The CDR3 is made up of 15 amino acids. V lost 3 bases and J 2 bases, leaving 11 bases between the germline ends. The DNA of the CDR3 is TGTGCCAGCAGCTTGCAGAATTCAGCCTACAATGAGCAGTTCTTC. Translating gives CASSLQNSAYNEQFF.

CDR3 in DNA: TGTGCCATCAGCCTGGTACAGGGTTGTATGAACACTGAAGCTTTCTTT. Translating it yields CAISLVQGCMNTEAFF. The rearrangement uses TRBV10-3 and TRBJ1-1, with a weak D call TRBD1 (6 bases). This CDR3 region has 16 residues. The germline V gene has CDR1 ENHRY and CDR2 SYGVKD. The V end was cut by 6 bases, the J end by 0 bases, with 17 bases between.

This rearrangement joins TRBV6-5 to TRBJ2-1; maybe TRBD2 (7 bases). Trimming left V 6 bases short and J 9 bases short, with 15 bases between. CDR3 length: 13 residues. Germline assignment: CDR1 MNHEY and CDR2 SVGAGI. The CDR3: CASSGLGGGEQFF. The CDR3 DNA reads TGTGCCAGCAGCGGACTAGGAGGGGGTGAGCAGTTCTTC.

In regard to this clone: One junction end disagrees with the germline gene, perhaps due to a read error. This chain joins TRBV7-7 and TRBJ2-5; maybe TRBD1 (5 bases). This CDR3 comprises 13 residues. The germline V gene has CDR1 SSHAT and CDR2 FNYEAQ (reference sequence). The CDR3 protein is CASSQQVWETQYF. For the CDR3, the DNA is TGTGCTAGCAGCCAACAGGTGTGGGAGACCCAGTACTTC.

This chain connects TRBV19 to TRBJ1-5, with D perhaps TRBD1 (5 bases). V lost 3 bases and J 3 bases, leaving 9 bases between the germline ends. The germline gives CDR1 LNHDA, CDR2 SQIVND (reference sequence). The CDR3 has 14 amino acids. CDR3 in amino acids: CASSMLGVNQPQHF. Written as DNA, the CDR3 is TGTGCCAGTAGTATGTTAGGGGTCAATCAGCCCCAGCATTTT.

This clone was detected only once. The CDR3 loop reads CASSLSFFVNAGGDIQYF. In DNA, the CDR3 is TGTGCCAGCAGTTTGAGTTTTTTTGTGAATGCGGGCGGAGACATTCAGTACTTC. V gene TRBV28 combines with J gene TRBJ2-4, with a possible D match to TRBD2 (5 bases). Per germline, CDR1 MDHEN and CDR2 SYDVKM. The CDR3 covers 18 residues. Deletions cut 3 bases from V and 8 bases from J, with 26 bases between.

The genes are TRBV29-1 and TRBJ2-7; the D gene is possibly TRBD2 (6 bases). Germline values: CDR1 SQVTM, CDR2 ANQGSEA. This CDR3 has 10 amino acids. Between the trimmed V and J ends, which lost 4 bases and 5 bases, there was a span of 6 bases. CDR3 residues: CSVGGDEQYF. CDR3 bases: TGCAGCGTTGGGGGGGACGAGCAGTACTTC.

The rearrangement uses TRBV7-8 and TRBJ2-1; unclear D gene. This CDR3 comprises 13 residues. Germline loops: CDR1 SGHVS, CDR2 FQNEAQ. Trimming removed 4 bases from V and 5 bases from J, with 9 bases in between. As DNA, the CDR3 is TGTGCCAGCAGCTCCCGGAGCGACAATGAGCAGTTCTTC. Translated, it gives CASSSRSDNEQFF.

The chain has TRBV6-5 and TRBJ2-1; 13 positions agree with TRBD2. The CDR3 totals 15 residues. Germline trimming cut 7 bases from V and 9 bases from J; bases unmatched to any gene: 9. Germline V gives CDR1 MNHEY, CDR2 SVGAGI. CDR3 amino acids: CASKNGLAGVGEQFF. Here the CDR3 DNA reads TGTGCCAGCAAAAATGGACTAGCGGGGGTCGGTGAGCAGTTCTTC.

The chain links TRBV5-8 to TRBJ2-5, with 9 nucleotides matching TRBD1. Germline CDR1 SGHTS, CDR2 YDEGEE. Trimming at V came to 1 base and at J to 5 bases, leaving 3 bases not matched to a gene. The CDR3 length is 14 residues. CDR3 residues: CASSLRDRAETQYF. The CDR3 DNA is TGTGCCAGCAGCTTGCGGGACAGGGCTGAGACCCAGTACTTC.

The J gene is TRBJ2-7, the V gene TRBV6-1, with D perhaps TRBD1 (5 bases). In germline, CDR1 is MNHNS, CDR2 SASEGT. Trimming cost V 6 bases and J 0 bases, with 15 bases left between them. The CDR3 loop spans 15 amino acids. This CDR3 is CASRKGQGTSYEQYF. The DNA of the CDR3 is TGTGCCAGCAGGAAGGGGCAGGGAACCTCCTACGAGCAGTACTTC.

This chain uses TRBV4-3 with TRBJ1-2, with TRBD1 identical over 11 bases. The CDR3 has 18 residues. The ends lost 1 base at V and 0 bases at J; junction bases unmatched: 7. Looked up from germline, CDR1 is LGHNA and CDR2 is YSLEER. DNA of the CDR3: TGCGCCAGCAGCCAAGGGACAGGGGGCGCCGCCACTAACTATGGCTACACCTTC. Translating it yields CASSQGTGGAATNYGYTF.

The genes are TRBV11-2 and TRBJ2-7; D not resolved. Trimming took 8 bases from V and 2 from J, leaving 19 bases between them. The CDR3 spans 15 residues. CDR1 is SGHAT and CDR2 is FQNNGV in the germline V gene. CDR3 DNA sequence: TGTGCCAGCGCACCCCCAGATACTATTGCCTACGAGCAGTACTTC. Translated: CASAPPDTIAYEQYF.

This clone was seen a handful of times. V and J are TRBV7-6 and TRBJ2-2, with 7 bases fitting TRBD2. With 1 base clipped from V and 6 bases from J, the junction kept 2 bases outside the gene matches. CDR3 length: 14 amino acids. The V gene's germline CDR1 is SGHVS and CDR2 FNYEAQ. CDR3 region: CASSLVGGAGELFF. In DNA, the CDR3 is TGTGCCAGCAGCTTAGTGGGGGGGGCCGGGGAGCTGTTTTTT.

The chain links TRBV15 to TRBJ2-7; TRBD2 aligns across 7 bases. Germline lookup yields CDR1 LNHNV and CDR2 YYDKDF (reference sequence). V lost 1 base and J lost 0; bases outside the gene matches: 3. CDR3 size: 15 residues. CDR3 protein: CATSRGEGFSYEQYF. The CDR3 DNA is TGTGCCACCAGCAGAGGGGAGGGGTTCTCCTACGAGCAGTACTTC.

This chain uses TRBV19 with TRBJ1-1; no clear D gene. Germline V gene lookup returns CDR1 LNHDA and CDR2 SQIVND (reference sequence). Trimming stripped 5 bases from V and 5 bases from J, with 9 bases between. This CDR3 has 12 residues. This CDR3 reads CASSPLGTEAFF. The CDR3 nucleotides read TGTGCCAGTAGTCCCCTAGGTACTGAAGCTTTCTTT.